The rows below give T cell receptor beta chains drawn from one sample of a study of human T cells and chemical hapten exposure. TCRdb fed the 5' RACE reads into MiXCR, producing one record per CDR3 protein. Among 130,000 or so distinct CDR3 sequences listed, 4.1% were seen once. These receptors were collected from a female donor in good health. Each CDR3 is given with its conserved first and last residue. D genes are given only for firm matches. Clone size appears in some rows only: once, few, many, or a class for an expanded clone.

TRBJ2-1 | . | TRBV10-3 | few | 12 | TGTGCCATCGGGGCCCTCGGCAGTGAGCAGTTCTTC | CAIGALGSEQFF
TRBJ2-3 | . | TRBV12-3/TRBV12-4 | many | 13 | TGTGCCAGCAGTTCAGGGAACACAGATACGCAGTATTTT | CASSSGNTDTQYF
TRBJ1-1 | TRBD1 | TRBV9 | many | 18 | TGTGCCAGCAGCGTAGGAGGGAGGGGGACAGGTCGGAACACTGAAGCTTTCTTT | CASSVGGRGTGRNTEAFF
TRBJ2-3 | TRBD2 | TRBV29-1 | many | 15 | TGCAGCGTTGAAAGACTAGCGGGGGGGCTGGATACGCAGTATTTT | CSVERLAGGLDTQYF
TRBJ2-7 | . | TRBV27 | many | 10 | TGTGCCAGCGGGATCTACGAGCAGTACTTC | CASGIYEQYF
TRBJ2-1 | . | TRBV24-1 | many | 13 | TGTGCCACCCGAGCTGGGGGTTCGAATGAGCAGTTCTTC | CATRAGGSNEQFF
TRBJ2-5 | TRBD1 | TRBV19 | many | 15 | TGTGCCAGTAGCGTACTGGGACAGAAACAAGAGACCCAGTACTTC | CASSVLGQKQETQYF
TRBJ1-3 | TRBD1 | TRBV3-1 | many | 16 | TGTGCCAGCAGCCTTGACAGGGTTTTAGCTGGAAACACCATATATTTT | CASSLDRVLAGNTIYF
TRBJ2-5 | TRBD2 | TRBV13 | many | 15 | TGTGCCAGCAGCTTTTTTCTAGCGGGACAAGAGACCCAGTACTTC | CASSFFLAGQETQYF
TRBJ2-5 | . | TRBV10-3 | many | 12 | TGTGCCATCAGTGAGTCAGGAGAGACCCAGTACTTC | CAISESGETQYF
TRBJ1-6 | . | TRBV3-1 | few | 14 | TGTGCCAGCAGCAAGAGTGGGGGCTATTCACCCCTCCACTTT | CASSKSGGYSPLHF
TRBJ2-1 | . | TRBV24-1 | many | 13 | TGTGCCACCAGTGATCTCTTATTGGATGAGCAGTTCTTC | CATSDLLLDEQFF
TRBJ1-6 | TRBD1 | TRBV7-8 | many | 14 | TGTGCCAGCAGCTCGCCAGGGGGGGACTCACCCCTCCACTTT | CASSSPGGDSPLHF
TRBJ2-1 | TRBD1 | TRBV11-2 | . | 16 | TGTGCCAGCAGCTCCCTTTACAGGGGGCGTTGGGGTGAGCAGTTCTTC | CASSSLYRGRWGEQFF
TRBJ2-7 | TRBD1 | TRBV7-6 | . | 14 | TGTGCCAGCAGCTTAGGAATGACAGGGGACGAGCAGTACTTC | CASSLGMTGDEQYF
TRBJ2-3 | . | TRBV18 | many | 14 | TGTGCCAGCTCACGACCCCAGGGTGCAGATACGCAGTATTTT | CASSRPQGADTQYF
TRBJ2-1 | . | TRBV20-1 | few | 15 | TGCAGTGCTAGCAGTCCGGGGCTCTCCTACAATGAGCAGTTCTTC | CSASSPGLSYNEQFF
TRBJ2-5 | TRBD2 | TRBV7-2 | few | 16 | TGTGCCAGCAGCTTAGTCCCAGCGGGGGGGCGAGAGACCCAGTACTTC | CASSLVPAGGRETQYF
TRBJ2-7 | . | TRBV29-1 | many | 13 | TGCAGCGTTGAGGGGTCGCGGGGTTACGAGCAGTACTTC | CSVEGSRGYEQYF
TRBJ2-2 | . | TRBV20-1 | . | 15 | TGCAGTGCTAGAGATGGCGGGTCGAACACCGGGGAGCTGTTTTTT | CSARDGGSNTGELFF
TRBJ2-1 | TRBD2 | TRBV24-1 | . | 17 | TGTGCCACCAGTGATTTGCCACTAGCGGGGGGGTTTAGTGAGCAGTTCTTC | CATSDLPLAGGFSEQFF
TRBJ1-1 | TRBD1 | TRBV18 | many | 15 | TGTGCCAGCTCACCGGGACAGCATGGGAACACTGAAGCTTTCTTT | CASSPGQHGNTEAFF
TRBJ2-6 | . | TRBV27 | . | 13 | TGTGCCAGCAGTGCTTCTGGGGCCAACGTCCTGACTTTC | CASSASGANVLTF
TRBJ2-1 | TRBD2 | TRBV27 | many | 16 | TGTGCCAGCAGTCGTCGACTAGCGGGGGGTCCACGGGAGCAGTTCTTC | CASSRRLAGGPREQFF
TRBJ2-7 | . | TRBV28 | many | 14 | TGTGCCAGCAGTCCCCAGGGGGGTATCTACGAGCAGTACTTC | CASSPQGGIYEQYF
TRBJ1-1 | . | TRBV6-4 | many | 14 | TGTGCCAGCAGTGCCGAGGGAGGACAGACTGAAGCTTTCTTT | CASSAEGGQTEAFF
TRBJ2-2 | TRBD2 | TRBV7-2 | many | 17 | TGTGCCAGCAGCTTAGTCTTGATAGCGGGGGTTACCGGGGAGCTGTTTTTT | CASSLVLIAGVTGELFF
TRBJ2-3 | . | TRBV29-1 | many | 12 | TGCAGCGTTGATGCCGGGACAGATACGCAGTATTTT | CSVDAGTDTQYF
TRBJ1-1 | . | TRBV7-3 | many | 13 | TGTGCCAGCAGCTTAAATGGCAGGGCGAAAGCTTTCTTT | CASSLNGRAKAFF
TRBJ1-5 | . | TRBV3-1 | . | 13 | TGTGCCAGCAGCCAACTCTTAAATCAGCCCCAGCATTTT | CASSQLLNQPQHF
TRBJ1-5 | . | TRBV7-2 | many | 14 | TGTGCCAGCAGCTTCCTGCTTGGGGATCAGCCCCAGCATTTT | CASSFLLGDQPQHF
TRBJ1-2 | . | TRBV20-1 | many | 14 | TGCAGTGCTAGAGGGACCGCCGGGCCCTATGGCTACACCTTC | CSARGTAGPYGYTF
TRBJ1-5 | . | TRBV7-2 | many | 16 | TGTGCCAGCAGCCTTAGGGGTGTTGGAGTGATTCAGCCCCAGCATTTT | CASSLRGVGVIQPQHF
TRBJ2-1 | . | TRBV20-1 | many | 13 | TGCAGTGCTAGTGGTCAGGGAGGCCATGAGCAGTTCTTC | CSASGQGGHEQFF
TRBJ1-5 | . | TRBV20-1 | many | 15 | TGCAGTGCCGGACCCCGATCAGGCGGCAATCAGCCCCAGCATTTT | CSAGPRSGGNQPQHF
TRBJ1-4 | . | TRBV7-2 | many | 13 | TGTGCCAGCAGCTTAAGATCGGGTGAAAAACTGTTTTTT | CASSLRSGEKLFF
TRBJ2-5 | . | TRBV1 | many | 15 | TGCACCAGCAGCCAGGTCCGACAGAGCCAAGAGACCCAGTACTTC | CTSSQVRQSQETQYF
TRBJ2-3 | . | TRBV19 | many | 14 | TGTGCCAGTTCCCGGACTATCAGCACAGATACGCAGTATTTT | CASSRTISTDTQYF
TRBJ2-4 | . | TRBV6-1 | few | 12 | TGTGCCAGCAGTGAATACGGAAACATTCAGTACTTC | CASSEYGNIQYF
TRBJ2-1 | . | TRBV6-5 | many | 13 | TGTGCCAGTCGCAGGGACTCCTACAATGAGCAGTTCTTC | CASRRDSYNEQFF
TRBJ2-4 | TRBD1 | TRBV13 | few | 13 | TGTGCCAGCAGCGAGCGGACAGGGGGTCTTCAGTACTTC | CASSERTGGLQYF
TRBJ1-1 | . | TRBV21-1 | . | 14 | TGTGCCAGCAGCAAAGTTGGGGTTCGTACTGAAGCTTTCTTT | CASSKVGVRTEAFF
TRBJ1-1 | . | TRBV12-3/TRBV12-4 | many | 10 | TGTGCCAGCAGTTCAGGGTTGGCTTTCTTT | CASSSGLAFF
TRBJ2-3 | . | TRBV5-4 | few | 14 | TGTGCCAGCAGCTTGGGCCTAGAAACAGATACGCAGTATTTT | CASSLGLETDTQYF
TRBJ2-2 | TRBD2 | TRBV5-1 | many | 15 | TGCGCCAGCAGCCTCGGACTAGCTACCACCGGGGAGCTGTTTTTT | CASSLGLATTGELFF
TRBJ1-6 | . | TRBV5-6 | many | 13 | TGTGCCAGCAGCTTGGGAGGAAATTCACCCCTCCACTTT | CASSLGGNSPLHF
TRBJ1-6 | . | TRBV6-5 | many | 14 | TGTGCCAGCAGCGCCGGACAGCGTAATTCACCCCTCCACTTT | CASSAGQRNSPLHF
TRBJ1-2 | . | TRBV7-2 | few | 12 | TGTGCCAGCACCCAACGAGGGGACGGCTACACCTTC | CASTQRGDGYTF
TRBJ2-7 | . | TRBV28 | few | 11 | TGTGCCAGCAGTCACTACCGTGGGCAGTACTTC | CASSHYRGQYF
TRBJ1-2 | TRBD1 | TRBV19 | . | 13 | TGTGCCAGTACTCCAACAGGGACAGGTGGCTACACCTTC | CASTPTGTGGYTF
TRBJ2-2 | TRBD1 | TRBV6-5 | many | 14 | TGTGCCAGCAGGACAGGGGGAGTCACCGGGGAGCTGTTTTTT | CASRTGGVTGELFF
TRBJ1-2 | . | TRBV5-4 | . | 15 | TGTGCCAGCAGCTTGTTTTCAGGGAAACACTATGGCTACACCTTC | CASSLFSGKHYGYTF
TRBJ2-7 | . | TRBV4-2 | many | 14 | TGTGCCAGCAGCCAACCAATGGGAGTCTACGAGCAGTACTTC | CASSQPMGVYEQYF
TRBJ1-1 | TRBD1 | TRBV7-9 | many | 12 | TGTGCCAGCAGACCAGGGGGCGGAGAAGCTTTCTTT | CASRPGGGEAFF